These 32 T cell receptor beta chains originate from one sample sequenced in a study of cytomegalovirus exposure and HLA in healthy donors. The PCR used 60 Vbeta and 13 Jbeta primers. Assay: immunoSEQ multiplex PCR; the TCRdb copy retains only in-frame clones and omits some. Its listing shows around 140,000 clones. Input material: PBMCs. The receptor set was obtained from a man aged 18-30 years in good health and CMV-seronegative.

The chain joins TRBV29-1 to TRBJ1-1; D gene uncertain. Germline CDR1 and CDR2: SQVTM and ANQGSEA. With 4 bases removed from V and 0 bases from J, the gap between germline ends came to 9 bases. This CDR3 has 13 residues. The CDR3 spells CSVVRLMNTEAFF. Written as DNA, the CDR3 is TGCAGCGTTGTCAGGTTAATGAACACTGAAGCTTTCTTT.

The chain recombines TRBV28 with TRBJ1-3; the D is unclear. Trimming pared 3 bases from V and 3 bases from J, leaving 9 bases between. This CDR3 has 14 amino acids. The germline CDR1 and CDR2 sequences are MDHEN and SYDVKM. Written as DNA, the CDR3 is TGTGCCAGCAGTTTTAGCCTCGGTGGAAACACCATATATTTT. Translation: CASSFSLGGNTIYF.

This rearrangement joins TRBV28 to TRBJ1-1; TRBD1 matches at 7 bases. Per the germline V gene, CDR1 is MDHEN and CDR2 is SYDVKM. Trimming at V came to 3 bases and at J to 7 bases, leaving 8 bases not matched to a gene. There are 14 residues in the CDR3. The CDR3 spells CASSFPEWTGEAFF. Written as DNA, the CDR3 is TGTGCCAGCAGTTTCCCCGAATGGACAGGTGAAGCTTTCTTT.

The CDR3: CASSTDRNTEAFF. The DNA of the CDR3 is TGTGCCAGCAGCACGGACAGGAACACTGAAGCTTTCTTT. The rearrangement joins TRBV21-1 to TRBJ1-1; no DNA check was done on the table's D call, TRBD1. TRBV21-1 is a pseudogene locus. This CDR3 has 13 residues.

CDR3 in DNA: TGTGCCAGTTCCTATAGGGGTTACCAAGAGACCCAGTACTTC. It codes for CASSYRGYQETQYF. V and J are TRBV19 and TRBJ2-5, with a weak D call TRBD1 (5 bases). Germline values: CDR1 LNHDA, CDR2 SQIVND (reference sequence). The V end lost 8 bases, the J end lost 0 bases, and 13 bases lay between the germline ends. CDR3 length: 14 residues.

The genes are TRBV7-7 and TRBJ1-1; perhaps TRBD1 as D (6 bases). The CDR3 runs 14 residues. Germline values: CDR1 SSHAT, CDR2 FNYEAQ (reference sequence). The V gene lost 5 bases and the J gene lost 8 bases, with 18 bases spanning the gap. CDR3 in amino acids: CASSPLTGLKEAFF. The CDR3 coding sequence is TGTGCCAGCAGCCCGTTGACAGGCCTGAAGGAAGCTTTCTTT.

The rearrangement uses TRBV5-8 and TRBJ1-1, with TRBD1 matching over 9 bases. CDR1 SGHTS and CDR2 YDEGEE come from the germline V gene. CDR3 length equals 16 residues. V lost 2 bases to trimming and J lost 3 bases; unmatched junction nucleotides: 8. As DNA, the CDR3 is TGTGCCAGCAGCTTTCCACAGGGGGCCGGGGACACTGAAGCTTTCTTT. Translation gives CASSFPQGAGDTEAFF.

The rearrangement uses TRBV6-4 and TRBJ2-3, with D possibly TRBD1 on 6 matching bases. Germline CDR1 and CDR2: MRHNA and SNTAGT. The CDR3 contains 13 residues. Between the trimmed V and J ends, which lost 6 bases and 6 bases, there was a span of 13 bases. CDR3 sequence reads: CASRPSGVDTQYF. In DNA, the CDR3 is TGTGCCAGCAGGCCCTCAGGGGTGGATACGCAGTATTTT.

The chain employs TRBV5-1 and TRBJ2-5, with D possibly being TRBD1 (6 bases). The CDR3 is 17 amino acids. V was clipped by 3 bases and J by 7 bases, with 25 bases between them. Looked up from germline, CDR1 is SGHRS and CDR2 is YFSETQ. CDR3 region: CASSYTRDRFSIATQYF. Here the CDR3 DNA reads TGCGCCAGCAGCTATACACGTGACAGGTTCTCGATTGCGACCCAGTACTTC.

The CDR3 region has the DNA TGTGCCACAAGCCCGGGGGGGTTTATCTATAGCAATCAGCCCCAGCATTTT. It encodes CATSPGGFIYSNQPQHF. This chain connects TRBV28 to TRBJ1-5, with a weak D call TRBD1 (5 bases). The length of the CDR3 is 17 residues. Trimming cost V 10 bases and J 0 bases, with 22 bases left between them. Per the germline V gene, CDR1 is MDHEN and CDR2 is SYDVKM.

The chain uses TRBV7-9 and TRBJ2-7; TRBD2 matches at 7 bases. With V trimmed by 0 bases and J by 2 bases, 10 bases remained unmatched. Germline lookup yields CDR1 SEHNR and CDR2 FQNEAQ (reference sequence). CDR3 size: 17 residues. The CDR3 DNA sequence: TGTGCCAGCAGCTTAGCGCCCGAGACTAGCAACGCCTACGAGCAGTACTTC. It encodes CASSLAPETSNAYEQYF.

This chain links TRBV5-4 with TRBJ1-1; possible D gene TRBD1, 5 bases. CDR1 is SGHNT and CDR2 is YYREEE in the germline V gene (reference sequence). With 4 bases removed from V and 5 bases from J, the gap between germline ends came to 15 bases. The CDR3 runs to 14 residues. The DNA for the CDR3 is TGTGCCAGCAGCCCGCTCCCGACAGTGACTGAAGCTTTCTTT. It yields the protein CASSPLPTVTEAFF.

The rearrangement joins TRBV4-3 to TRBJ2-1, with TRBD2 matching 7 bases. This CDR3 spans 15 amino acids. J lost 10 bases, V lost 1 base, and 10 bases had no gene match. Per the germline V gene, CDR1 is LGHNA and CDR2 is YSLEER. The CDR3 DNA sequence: TGCGCCAGCAGCCAAGTCCTCTCGGGGGGAAGGGAGCAGTTCTTC. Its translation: CASSQVLSGGREQFF.

CDR3 bases: TGTGCCAGCAGCTTGCAAGGGGACACTGAAGCTTTCTTT. It encodes CASSLQGDTEAFF. V is TRBV11-3 and J is TRBJ1-1, with D maybe TRBD1 (5 bases). This CDR3 is built from 13 residues. Germline CDR1 SGHNT, CDR2 YENEEA. Trimming took 3 bases from V and 3 from J, leaving 8 bases between them.

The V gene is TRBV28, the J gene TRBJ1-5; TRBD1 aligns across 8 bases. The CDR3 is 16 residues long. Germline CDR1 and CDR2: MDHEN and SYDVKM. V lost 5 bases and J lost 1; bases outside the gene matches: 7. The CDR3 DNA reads TGTGCCAGCAGTCCTACAGGGGGGGGGAGCAATCAGCCCCAGCATTTT. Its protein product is CASSPTGGGSNQPQHF.

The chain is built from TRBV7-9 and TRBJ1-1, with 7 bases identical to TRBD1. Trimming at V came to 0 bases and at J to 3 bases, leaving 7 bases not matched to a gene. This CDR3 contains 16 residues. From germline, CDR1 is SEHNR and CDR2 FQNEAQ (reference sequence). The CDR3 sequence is CASSLAVDRDDTEAFF. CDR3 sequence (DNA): TGTGCCAGCAGCTTAGCGGTCGACAGGGATGACACTGAAGCTTTCTTT.

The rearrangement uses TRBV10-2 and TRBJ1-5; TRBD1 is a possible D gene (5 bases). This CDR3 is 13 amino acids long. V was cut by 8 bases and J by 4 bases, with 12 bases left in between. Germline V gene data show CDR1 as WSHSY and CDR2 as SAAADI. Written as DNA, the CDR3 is TGCGCCAGCCAGGAGGGGCGGAATCAGCCCCAGCATTTT. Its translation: CASQEGRNQPQHF.

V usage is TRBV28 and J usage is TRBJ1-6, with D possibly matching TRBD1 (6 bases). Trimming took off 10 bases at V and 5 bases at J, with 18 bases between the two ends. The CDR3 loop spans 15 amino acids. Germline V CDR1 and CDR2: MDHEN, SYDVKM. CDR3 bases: TGTGCCACTCATGCTCAGGACAGCAATAATTCACCCCTCCACTTT. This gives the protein CATHAQDSNNSPLHF.

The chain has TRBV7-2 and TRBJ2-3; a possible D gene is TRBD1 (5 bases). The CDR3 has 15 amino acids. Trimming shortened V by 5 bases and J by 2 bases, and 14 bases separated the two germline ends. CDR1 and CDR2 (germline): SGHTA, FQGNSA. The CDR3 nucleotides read TGTGCCAGCAGCGATCTTCGACAGTCCACAGATACGCAGTATTTT. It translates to CASSDLRQSTDTQYF.

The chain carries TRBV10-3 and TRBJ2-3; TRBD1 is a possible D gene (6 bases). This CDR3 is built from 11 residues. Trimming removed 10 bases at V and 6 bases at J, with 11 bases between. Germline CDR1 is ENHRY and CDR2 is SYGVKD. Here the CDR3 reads CASSGVDTQYF. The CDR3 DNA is TGTGCCAGCTCAGGGGTGGATACGCAGTATTTT.

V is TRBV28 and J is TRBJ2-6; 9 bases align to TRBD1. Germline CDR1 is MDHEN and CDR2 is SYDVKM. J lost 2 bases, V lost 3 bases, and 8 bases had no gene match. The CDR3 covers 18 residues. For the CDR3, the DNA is TGTGCCAGCAGTTTCGGGACAGGGATAGGGCCTGGGGCCAACGTCCTGACTTTC. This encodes CASSFGTGIGPGANVLTF.

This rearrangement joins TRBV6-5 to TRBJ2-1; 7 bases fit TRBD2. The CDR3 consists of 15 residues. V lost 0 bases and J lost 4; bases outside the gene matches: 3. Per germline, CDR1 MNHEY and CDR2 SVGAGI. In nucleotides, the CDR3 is TGTGCCAGCAGTTACTCGGGGGGGAGTTACAATGAGCAGTTCTTC. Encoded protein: CASSYSGGSYNEQFF.

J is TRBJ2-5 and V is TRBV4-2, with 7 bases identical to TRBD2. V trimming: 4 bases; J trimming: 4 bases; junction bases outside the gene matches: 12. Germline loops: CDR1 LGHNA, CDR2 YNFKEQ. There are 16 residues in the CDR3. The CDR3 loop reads CASSREAGSGGETQYF. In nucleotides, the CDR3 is TGTGCCAGCAGCCGAGAAGCGGGGAGCGGTGGAGAGACCCAGTACTTC.

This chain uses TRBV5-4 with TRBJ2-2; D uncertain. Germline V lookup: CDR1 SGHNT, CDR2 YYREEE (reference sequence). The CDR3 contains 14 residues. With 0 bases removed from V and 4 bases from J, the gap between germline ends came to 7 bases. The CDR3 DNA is TGTGCCAGCAGCTTGGAACAGATCACCGGGGAGCTGTTTTTT. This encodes CASSLEQITGELFF.

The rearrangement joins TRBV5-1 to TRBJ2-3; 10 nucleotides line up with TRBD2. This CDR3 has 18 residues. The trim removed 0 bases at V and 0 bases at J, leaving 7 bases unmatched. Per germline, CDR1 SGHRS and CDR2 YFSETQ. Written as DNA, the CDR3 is TGCGCCAGCAGCTTGGCCGTTAGCGGGGGGCCGAGCACAGATACGCAGTATTTT. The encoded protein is CASSLAVSGGPSTDTQYF.

The CDR3 sequence is CASSFIRRGTDTQYF. For the CDR3, the DNA is TGTGCCAGCAGTTTTATCCGGCGGGGCACAGATACGCAGTATTTT. The rearrangement joins TRBV28 to TRBJ2-3; weak D call: TRBD2 (5 bases). CDR3 length: 15 residues. Deletions cut 3 bases from V and 1 base from J, with 11 bases between. The germline V gene has CDR1 MDHEN and CDR2 SYDVKM. The complete variable domain, with remaining parts taken from reference TRBV28 and TRBJ2-3, reads DVKVTQSSRYLVKRTGEKVFLECVQDMDHENMFWYRQDPGLGLRLIYFSYDVKMKEKGDIPEGYSVSREKKERFSLILESASTNQTSMYLCASSFIRRGTDTQYFGPGTRLTVL.

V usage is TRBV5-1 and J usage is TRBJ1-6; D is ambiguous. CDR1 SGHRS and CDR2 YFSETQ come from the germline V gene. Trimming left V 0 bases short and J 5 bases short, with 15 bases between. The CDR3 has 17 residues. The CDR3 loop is CASSLGNSGGNNSPLHF. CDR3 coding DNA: TGCGCCAGCAGCTTGGGTAACAGCGGAGGTAATAATTCACCCCTCCACTTT.

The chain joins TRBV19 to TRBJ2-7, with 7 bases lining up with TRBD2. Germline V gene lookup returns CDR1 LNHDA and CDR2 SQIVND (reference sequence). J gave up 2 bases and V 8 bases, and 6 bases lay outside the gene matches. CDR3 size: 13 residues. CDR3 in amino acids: CASGVRGAYEQYF. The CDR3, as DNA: TGTGCCAGTGGAGTACGGGGGGCCTACGAGCAGTACTTC.

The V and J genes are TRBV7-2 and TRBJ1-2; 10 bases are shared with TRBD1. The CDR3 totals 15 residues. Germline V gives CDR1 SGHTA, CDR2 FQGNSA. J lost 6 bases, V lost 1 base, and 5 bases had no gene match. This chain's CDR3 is CASSLVAGTGDGYTF. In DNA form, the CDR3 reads TGTGCCAGCAGCTTAGTCGCCGGGACAGGGGATGGCTACACCTTC.

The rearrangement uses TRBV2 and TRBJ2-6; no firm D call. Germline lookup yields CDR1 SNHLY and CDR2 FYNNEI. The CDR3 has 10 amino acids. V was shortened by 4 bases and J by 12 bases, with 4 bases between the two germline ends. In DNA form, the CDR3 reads TGTGCCAGCAGTGTGCGCGTCCTGACTTTC. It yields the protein CASSVRVLTF.

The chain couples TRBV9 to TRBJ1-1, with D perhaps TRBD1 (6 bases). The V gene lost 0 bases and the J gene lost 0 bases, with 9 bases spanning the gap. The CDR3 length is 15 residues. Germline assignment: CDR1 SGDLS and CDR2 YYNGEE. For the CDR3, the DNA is TGTGCCAGCAGCGTAGAGGGGGTCATGAACACTGAAGCTTTCTTT. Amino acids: CASSVEGVMNTEAFF.

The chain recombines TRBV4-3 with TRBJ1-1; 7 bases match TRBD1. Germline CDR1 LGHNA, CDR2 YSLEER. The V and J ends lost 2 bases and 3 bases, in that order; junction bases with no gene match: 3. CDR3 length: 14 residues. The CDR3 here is CASSQRQGHTEAFF. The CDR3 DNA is TGCGCCAGCAGCCAACGACAGGGCCACACTGAAGCTTTCTTT.